Shown below are 9 T cell receptor beta chains from a single sample sequenced in a study of cytomegalovirus exposure and HLA in healthy donors. Researchers ran the PCR with 60 Vbeta and 13 Jbeta primers. Repertoires were generated with immunoSEQ multiplex PCR, while TCRdb's copy carries only in-frame clones and drops some. The sample lists around 110,000 clones; 81% were seen once. The sample taken for sequencing was PBMCs. These receptors originate from a woman aged 30 to 39 in good health and CMV-seronegative.

This chain uses TRBV20-1 with TRBJ2-1; 9 bases map to TRBD2. This CDR3 region has 10 residues. Germline V CDR1 and CDR2: DFQATT, SNEGSKA (reference sequence). This CDR3 reads CASGANEQFF. The DNA for the CDR3 is TGCGCTAGCGGGGCCAATGAGCAGTTCTTC.

The rearrangement links TRBV28 to TRBJ2-1, with 8 nucleotides matching TRBD2. The CDR3 covers 16 residues. Germline-derived CDR1 and CDR2 are MDHEN and SYDVKM. The V gene end was trimmed by 2 bases and the J gene end by 10 bases; junction bases not matched to a gene: 13. CDR3 nucleotides: TGTGCCAGCAGTTTAGCCCCGGGACTAGAGAGTCGCGAGCAGTTCTTC. Protein sequence: CASSLAPGLESREQFF.

J is TRBJ2-5 and V is TRBV6-5; 8 nucleotides match TRBD1. CDR3 length: 14 residues. Germline V gives CDR1 MNHEY, CDR2 SVGAGI. After removal of 4 bases from V and 6 bases from J, the junction contained 7 bases not matched to a gene. CDR3 sequence reads: CASSLGYRGKTQYF. The CDR3 DNA reads as TGTGCCAGCAGTTTGGGATACAGGGGGAAGACCCAGTACTTC.

The chain links TRBV27 to TRBJ1-2, with TRBD1 matching 9 bases. Unmatched junction bases numbered 19, after V lost 10 bases and J lost 4 bases. The CDR3 extends over 17 amino acids. Germline V gives CDR1 MNHEY, CDR2 SMNVEV (reference sequence). The CDR3 loop reads CATAPQNRGPLGYGYTF. The CDR3 DNA is TGTGCCACCGCCCCGCAGAACAGGGGGCCGCTCGGCTATGGCTACACCTTC.

The chain is built from TRBV19 and TRBJ1-1; 10 nucleotides match TRBD1. Unmatched junction bases numbered 8, after V lost 3 bases and J lost 4 bases. The CDR3 is 16 amino acids. Per germline, CDR1 LNHDA and CDR2 SQIVND (reference sequence). The CDR3: CASSISGTGVGTEAFF. The CDR3 bases are TGTGCCAGTAGTATTTCCGGGACAGGGGTCGGCACTGAAGCTTTCTTT.

The chain couples TRBV13 to TRBJ2-5; possibly TRBD2 for D (6 bases). The CDR3 has 14 residues. V was trimmed by 5 bases and J by 1 base, leaving 11 bases between them. The germline V gene encodes CDR1 PRHDT and CDR2 FYEKMQ (reference sequence). Here the CDR3 reads CASSGGDGQETQYF. The CDR3 region has the DNA TGTGCCAGCAGCGGAGGGGACGGCCAAGAGACCCAGTACTTC.

This chain uses TRBV6-1 with TRBJ1-5; a weak D match, TRBD1 (5 bases). This CDR3 has 15 residues. V lost 3 bases, J lost 2 bases, and 11 bases lay in between. Germline CDR1 is MNHNS and CDR2 is SASEGT. The CDR3 bases are TGTGCCAGCAGTGAGCGGGGACGGGGCAATCAGCCCCAGCATTTT. Translated, it gives CASSERGRGNQPQHF.

The genes are TRBV27 and TRBJ2-2, with a possible D match to TRBD2 (5 bases). V lost 0 bases, J lost 3 bases, and 11 bases lay in between. This CDR3 spans 16 amino acids. Per the germline V gene, CDR1 is MNHEY and CDR2 is SMNVEV (reference sequence). CDR3 protein: CASSLSADSYTGELFF. The CDR3 nucleotides are TGTGCCAGCAGTTTATCGGCGGACTCTTACACCGGGGAGCTGTTTTTT.

The chain couples TRBV6-5 to TRBJ2-1, with D hard to call. This CDR3 is built from 12 residues. The V end was cut by 0 bases, the J end by 9 bases, with 6 bases between. Germline loops: CDR1 MNHEY, CDR2 SVGAGI. CDR3 region: CASSYSRSEQFF. The CDR3 nucleotides read TGTGCCAGCAGTTACTCGCGGAGTGAGCAGTTCTTC.